This paragraph covers one T cell receptor (beta chain) sequence. Its antigen is not known. Since all of the isolated RNA was reverse transcribed, expressed TCRB transcripts were what got sequenced. Method: immunoSEQ multiplex PCR; TCRdb's copy keeps in-frame clones and lacks some. The data show 150,000 to 200,000 clones, 8% to 8.5% seen once. Trimming stripped 4 bases from V and 8 bases from J, with 9 bases between. The CDR3 covers 12 residues. Germline V gives CDR1 SGHAT, CDR2 FQDESV (reference sequence). This specimen belongs to a study of beta chain features in type 1 diabetes. Broader study findings: Within each of all four CD4+ subsets, Type 1 diabetes patients had TCRB CDR3s that were moderately but significantly shorter. For type 1 diabetes patients, VDJ junctions showed fewer insertions and more deletions.

Donors contributed one heparinised blood draw apiece, averaging about 110 mL. The receptor was derived from a woman between 18 and 29 years old with type 1 diabetes. The chain links TRBV11-1 to TRBJ2-1, with D maybe TRBD1 (6 bases). Sequencing used central memory CD4+ T cells from blood. Here the CDR3 reads CASSSNRDEQFF. CDR3 nucleotide sequence: TGTGCCAGCAGCTCGAACAGGGATGAGCAGTTCTTC.